The 11 T cell receptor beta chains in this list originate from one sample, sequenced in a study of cytomegalovirus exposure and HLA in healthy donors. PCR involved 60 Vbeta and 13 Jbeta primers. Profiled with immunoSEQ multiplex PCR; TCRdb holds only in-frame clones, not every one. The sample shows roughly 250,000 clones, roughly 80% of them seen only once. Material: PBMCs. The receptors were sampled from a girl aged 2 to 10 in good health and CMV-seronegative.

The V gene is TRBV6-1, the J gene TRBJ1-2; TRBD1 matches at 10 bases. The CDR3 is made up of 14 amino acids. J lost 2 bases, V lost 5 bases, and 2 bases had no gene match. Germline V CDR1 and CDR2: MNHNS, SASEGT. This CDR3 reads CASSQDRGNYGYTF. CDR3 in DNA: TGTGCCAGCAGTCAGGACAGGGGGAACTATGGCTACACCTTC.

The chain has TRBV2 and TRBJ1-5; tentative D call: TRBD1 (5 bases). The V gene's germline CDR1 is SNHLY and CDR2 FYNNEI. The CDR3 is 15 residues long. Trimming cost V 2 bases and J 2 bases, with 10 bases left between them. CDR3: CASSEQGLGNQPQHF. Here the CDR3 DNA reads TGTGCCAGCAGTGAACAGGGTTTGGGCAATCAGCCCCAGCATTTT.

Points on this clone: An end of the junction differs from the germline gene, which may be a read error. The CDR3 sequence is CASNLGGESYNEQFF. The CDR3 region has the DNA TGTGCCAGCAACTTAGGCGGGGAATCCTACAATGAGCAGTTCTTC. The chain carries TRBV7-6 and TRBJ2-1; perhaps TRBD2 as D (6 bases). Germline assignment: CDR1 SGHVS and CDR2 FNYEAQ. The CDR3 loop spans 15 amino acids.

This clone has only one observation. This chain's CDR3 is CASSLRGGPKNIQYF. CDR3 in DNA: TGTGCCAGCAGCTTGCGGGGGGGCCCCAAAAACATTCAGTACTTC. This chain connects TRBV5-4 to TRBJ2-4; 8 positions agree with TRBD2. V trimming: 1 base; J trimming: 2 bases; junction bases outside the gene matches: 2. The germline V gene encodes CDR1 SGHNT and CDR2 YYREEE (reference sequence). This CDR3 is built from 15 residues.

This clone occurred a few times. The V gene is TRBV29-1, the J gene TRBJ1-1; possible D gene TRBD1, 6 bases. Germline loops: CDR1 SQVTM, CDR2 ANQGSEA. The CDR3 covers 12 residues. Trimming took 7 bases from V and 0 from J, leaving 9 bases between them. CDR3 coding DNA: TGCAGCGCCAGGGACATGAACACTGAAGCTTTCTTT. It specifies CSARDMNTEAFF.

The J gene is TRBJ2-5, the V gene TRBV7-7, with 9 bases fitting TRBD2. The CDR3 has 16 residues. The trim removed 2 bases at V and 4 bases at J, leaving 8 bases unmatched. CDR1 is SSHAT, CDR2 FNYEAQ, per germline (reference sequence). The CDR3: CASSLLAGGPGETQYF. DNA of the CDR3: TGTGCCAGCAGCTTACTGGCGGGAGGGCCCGGAGAGACCCAGTACTTC.

This rearrangement joins TRBV28 to TRBJ2-2, with TRBD2 identical over 8 bases. Germline trimming cut 7 bases from V and 7 bases from J; bases unmatched to any gene: 11. CDR3 length equals 15 residues. The germline V gene has CDR1 MDHEN and CDR2 SYDVKM. CDR3: CASNPPGGPGGELFF. DNA for the CDR3: TGTGCCAGCAACCCTCCGGGAGGGCCCGGCGGGGAGCTGTTTTTT.

The chain has TRBV7-3 and TRBJ2-5; D perhaps matches TRBD1 (6 bases). Deletions cut 4 bases from V and 3 bases from J, with 9 bases between. Germline CDR1 and CDR2: SGHTA and FQGTGA. The CDR3 contains 13 residues. In DNA form, the CDR3 reads TGTGCCAGCAGCTGGAACAGGGAAGAGACCCAGTACTTC. As protein: CASSWNREETQYF.

The chain couples TRBV9 to TRBJ2-2, with 9 bases identical to TRBD1. Looked up from germline, CDR1 is SGDLS and CDR2 is YYNGEE. The V segment lost 8 bases and the J segment 2 bases; nucleotides outside the gene matches: 13. This CDR3 has 17 amino acids. Written as DNA, the CDR3 is TGTGCCAGTACCCCTCCCCCGGGACAGGGAAACACCGGGGAGCTGTTTTTT. This encodes CASTPPPGQGNTGELFF. The full variable domain, in which reference TRBV9 and TRBJ2-2 provide the parts outside the CDR3, is DSGVTQTPKHLITATGQRVTLRCSPRSGDLSVYWYQQSLDQGLQFLIQYYNGEERAKGNILERFSAQQFPDLHSELNLSSLELGDSALYFCASTPPPGQGNTGELFFGEGSRLTVL.

The V and J genes are TRBV6-5 and TRBJ2-1, with TRBD1 matching 9 bases. The V gene end was trimmed by 7 bases and the J gene end by 6 bases; junction bases not matched to a gene: 7. Germline V lookup: CDR1 MNHEY, CDR2 SVGAGI. There are 14 residues in the CDR3. CDR3 nucleotide sequence: TGTGCCAGCATATCTGGGACAGGGACCAATGAGCAGTTCTTC. Translation gives CASISGTGTNEQFF.

This clone appeared a few times. The chain couples TRBV9 to TRBJ2-3, with D maybe TRBD1 (6 bases). Trimming stripped 5 bases from V and 4 bases from J, with 17 bases between. This CDR3 comprises 15 residues. CDR1 SGDLS and CDR2 YYNGEE come from the germline V gene. For the CDR3, the DNA is TGTGCCAGCAGTCGTAGGCACAGGGTCTCAGATACGCAGTATTTT. Amino acids: CASSRRHRVSDTQYF.